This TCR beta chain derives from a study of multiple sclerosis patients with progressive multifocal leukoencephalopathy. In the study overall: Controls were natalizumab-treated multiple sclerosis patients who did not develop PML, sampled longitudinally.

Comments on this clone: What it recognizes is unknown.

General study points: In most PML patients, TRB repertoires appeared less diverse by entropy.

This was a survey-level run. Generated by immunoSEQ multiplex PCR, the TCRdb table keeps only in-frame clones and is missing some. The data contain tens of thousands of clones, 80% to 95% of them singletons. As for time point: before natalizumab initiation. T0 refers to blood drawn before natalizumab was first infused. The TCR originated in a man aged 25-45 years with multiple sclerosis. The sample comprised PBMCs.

In DNA form, the CDR3 reads TGTGCCACCCAACGAGGGGACCGTCCCGTTTATGGCTACACCTTC. Its translation: CATQRGDRPVYGYTF. The rearrangement uses TRBV6-6 and TRBJ1-2, with a possible D match to TRBD1 (5 bases). Germline CDR1 reads MNHNY; CDR2 reads SVGAGI (reference sequence). V was shortened by 10 bases and J by 5 bases, with 23 bases between the two germline ends. This CDR3 contains 15 residues.